These 23 T cell receptor beta chains were sequenced from one sample in a study of cytomegalovirus exposure and HLA in healthy donors. 60 Vbeta and 13 Jbeta primers were used in PCR. Produced via immunoSEQ multiplex PCR; TCRdb's table is partial and in-frame only. The ten top clones account for 1% to 1.5%, within a sample of 150,000 or so clones. The material sequenced was PBMCs. These receptors originate from a woman aged 55 to 70 in good health and CMV-seronegative.

V usage is TRBV15 and J usage is TRBJ2-2; 8 bases match TRBD2. The CDR3 length is 15 residues. V dropped 0 bases and J dropped 6; count of bases not matched to a gene: 3. Germline lookup yields CDR1 LNHNV and CDR2 YYDKDF (reference sequence). The CDR3 loop is CATSREARGAGELFF. CDR3 in DNA: TGTGCCACCAGCAGAGAGGCGCGGGGGGCCGGGGAGCTGTTTTTT.

The chain is built from TRBV9 and TRBJ2-7, with TRBD1 matching over 7 bases. CDR1 is SGDLS and CDR2 is YYNGEE in the germline V gene. V trimming: 4 bases; J trimming: 6 bases; junction bases outside the gene matches: 7. The CDR3 sequence is 13 residues long. CDR3 residues: CASSPGGGPEQYF. The CDR3 DNA is TGTGCCAGCAGCCCAGGGGGTGGCCCCGAGCAGTACTTC. Looking up the rest from reference TRBV9 and TRBJ2-7 gives the full variable domain: DSGVTQTPKHLITATGQRVTLRCSPRSGDLSVYWYQQSLDQGLQFLIQYYNGEERAKGNILERFSAQQFPDLHSELNLSSLELGDSALYFCASSPGGGPEQYFGPGTRLTVT.

The chain combines TRBV4-1 with TRBJ1-1; D perhaps matches TRBD1 (6 bases). The CDR3 extends over 17 amino acids. Per germline, CDR1 MGHRA and CDR2 YSYEKL. Trimming cost V 4 bases and J 11 bases, with 29 bases left between them. As DNA, the CDR3 is TGCGCCAGCAGCCCCCAAGGGGGAAGGGGCGTAGATTTAGTCGCTTTCTTT. Its translation: CASSPQGGRGVDLVAFF.

The chain employs TRBV7-2 and TRBJ1-5; D gene ambiguous. Germline CDR1 SGHTA, CDR2 FQGNSA. The CDR3 is made up of 15 amino acids. V dropped 3 bases and J dropped 4 bases, with 13 bases sitting between them. The CDR3 bases are TGTGCCAGCAGCTTGGCATCGTTGGTAAATCAGCCCCAGCATTTT. Encoded protein: CASSLASLVNQPQHF.

The chain combines TRBV21-1 with TRBJ2-7; the table's D call TRBD1 went unverified against the DNA. TRBV21-1 is a recognized pseudogene. The CDR3 totals 15 residues. The DNA of the CDR3 is TGTGCCAGCAGCAAAGAGGGACAGGCGCTCTACGAGCAGTACTTC. Translation gives CASSKEGQALYEQYF.

The gene calls are TRBV4-3 and TRBJ2-1, with TRBD2 matching over 15 bases. The CDR3 has 20 amino acids. CDR1 LGHNA and CDR2 YSLEER come from the germline V gene. Trimming cost V 2 bases and J 2 bases; bases outside gene matches: 10. CDR3 region: CASSQLIGLAGGLTYNEQFF. The CDR3 DNA follows: TGCGCCAGCAGCCAACTAATCGGACTAGCGGGGGGGCTCACCTACAATGAGCAGTTCTTC.

Comments on this clone: At one of its ends the junction is not consistent with the germline gene, which may arise from a read error. Other DNA sequences in the same sample also yield this CDR3. V and J are TRBV4-1 and TRBJ1-2, with D possibly being TRBD1 (5 bases). The CDR3 runs to 14 residues. Germline CDR1 and CDR2: MGHRA and YSYEKL. The DNA of the CDR3 is TGTGCCAGCAGCCAAGATGCGGGGCGCGATGGCTACACCTTC. Encoded protein: CASSQDAGRDGYTF.

V usage is TRBV6-1 and J usage is TRBJ1-6; D is possibly TRBD1 (5 bases). The CDR3 is 14 residues long. The germline V and J ends were trimmed by 2 bases and 8 bases, with 10 bases remaining between them. Germline CDR1 and CDR2: MNHNS and SASEGT. CDR3 nucleotide sequence: TGTGCCAGCAGTGAAAGGCAGGGTTATTCACCCCTCCACTTT. Its translation: CASSERQGYSPLHF.

CDR3 DNA: TGTGCCACCAGTAACAGGGGCAAGAATGAAAAACTGTTTTTT. Translation gives CATSNRGKNEKLFF. V usage is TRBV15 and J usage is TRBJ1-4, with TRBD1 identical over 7 bases. Germline V gene lookup returns CDR1 LNHNV and CDR2 YYDKDF (reference sequence). This CDR3 spans 14 amino acids. Trimming removed 6 bases from V and 5 bases from J; junction bases left unmatched: 6.

The chain joins TRBV18 to TRBJ1-2, with TRBD1 matching 8 bases. CDR1 is KGHSH, CDR2 LQKENI, per germline. The CDR3 sequence is 12 residues long. J lost 7 bases, V lost 3 bases, and 1 base had no gene match. The CDR3 loop reads CASSPDRVGYTF. CDR3 DNA: TGTGCCAGCTCACCGGACAGGGTTGGCTACACCTTC.

The chain uses TRBV15 and TRBJ1-5, with 9 bases identical to TRBD1. This CDR3 contains 16 residues. Germline values: CDR1 LNHNV, CDR2 YYDKDF (reference sequence). The J segment lost 3 bases and the V segment lost 4 bases, leaving 7 bases of the junction unmatched. The CDR3 region has the DNA TGTGCCACCAGCAAGTCCGGGACAGGGTTCAATCAGCCCCAGCATTTT. Amino acids: CATSKSGTGFNQPQHF.

This rearrangement joins TRBV5-5 to TRBJ2-1; 8 bases agree with TRBD2. Germline trimming cut 6 bases from V and 7 bases from J; bases unmatched to any gene: 6. In germline, CDR1 is SGHKS, CDR2 YYEKEE (reference sequence). This CDR3 region has 13 residues. The CDR3 region has the DNA TGTGCCAGCAACCACCCGGGAGGGAATGAGCAGTTCTTC. Translated: CASNHPGGNEQFF.

This chain connects TRBV5-1 to TRBJ2-2; 8 bases fit TRBD2. CDR3 size: 16 residues. CDR1 is SGHRS and CDR2 is YFSETQ in the germline V gene. V was clipped by 0 bases and J by 6 bases; unmatched bases: 7. The DNA of the CDR3 is TGCGCCAGCAGCTTGGAAGGGACTAGTGTGGCCGGGGAGCTGTTTTTT. Its protein product is CASSLEGTSVAGELFF.

V gene TRBV7-2 combines with J gene TRBJ2-7, with TRBD1 as a possible D gene (5 bases). The CDR3 is made up of 15 amino acids. Trimming stripped 1 base from V and 2 bases from J, with 12 bases between. The germline CDR1 and CDR2 sequences are SGHTA and FQGNSA. The CDR3 nucleotides are TGTGCCAGCAGCTTAGGGGCAGGGCAGGCCTACGAGCAGTACTTC. This encodes CASSLGAGQAYEQYF.

The V and J genes are TRBV18 and TRBJ2-1, with 10 bases fitting TRBD2. CDR1 is KGHSH, CDR2 LQKENI, per germline. The CDR3 totals 13 residues. Trimming removed 2 bases from V and 10 bases from J; junction bases left unmatched: 2. DNA for the CDR3: TGTGCCAGCTCACCAATAGCGGGAGGAGAGCAGTTCTTC. It encodes CASSPIAGGEQFF.

The gene calls are TRBV11-2 and TRBJ2-1; 10 nucleotides match TRBD2. The CDR3 extends over 15 amino acids. Trimming took 2 bases from V and 10 from J; bases not matched to a gene: 8. The V gene's germline CDR1 is SGHAT and CDR2 FQNNGV. In nucleotides, the CDR3 is TGTGCCAGCAGCTTAAACCTAGCGGGAGCATGGGAGCAGTTCTTC. Amino acid sequence: CASSLNLAGAWEQFF.

The chain employs TRBV5-1 and TRBJ2-7; weak D call: TRBD2 (5 bases). This CDR3 region has 14 residues. V was shortened by 6 bases and J by 6 bases, with 19 bases between the two germline ends. Germline CDR1 is SGHRS and CDR2 is YFSETQ. The CDR3 region is CASTLLAGELEQYF. CDR3 nucleotide sequence: TGCGCCAGCACGCTCCTAGCTGGGGAGCTCGAGCAGTACTTC.

V and J are TRBV5-4 and TRBJ2-7; 7 bases fit TRBD1. There are 13 residues in the CDR3. The J segment lost 4 bases and the V segment lost 4 bases, leaving 5 bases of the junction unmatched. Germline V gene sequence: CDR1 SGHNT, CDR2 YYREEE (reference sequence). The DNA of the CDR3 is TGTGCCAGCAGCAGACAGGGAGTGTACGAGCAGTACTTC. This translates into CASSRQGVYEQYF.

The chain recombines TRBV6-5 with TRBJ2-5; a weak D match, TRBD2 (6 bases). The J call may be wrong; the DNA end is better matched by TRBJ2-7. Germline loops: CDR1 MNHEY, CDR2 SVGAGI. The CDR3 totals 13 residues. The CDR3 bases are TGTGCCAGCAGTTACTCCCGGGACTCCGAGCAGTACTTC. This gives the protein CASSYSRDSEQYF.

On this clone: The sample contains more than one DNA sequence encoding this CDR3. The rearrangement uses TRBV6-5 and TRBJ1-1, with D unclear. The CDR3 runs 13 residues. Per germline, CDR1 MNHEY and CDR2 SVGAGI. Trimming took off 0 bases at V and 1 base at J, with 3 bases between the two ends. The CDR3 region has the DNA TGTGCCAGCAGTTACTCCCGGAACACTGAAGCTTTCTTT. Translated, it gives CASSYSRNTEAFF.

The rearrangement links TRBV5-1 to TRBJ2-1; 8 positions agree with TRBD2. J lost 0 bases, V lost 4 bases, and 6 bases had no gene match. The CDR3 covers 16 residues. Germline-derived CDR1 and CDR2 are SGHRS and YFSETQ. CDR3 protein: CASSGAAGASYNEQFF. CDR3 DNA: TGCGCCAGCAGCGGAGCAGCGGGAGCCTCCTACAATGAGCAGTTCTTC.

This chain connects TRBV5-1 to TRBJ1-2, with a weak D call TRBD1 (5 bases). Trimming cost V 1 base and J 6 bases, with 7 bases left between them. The CDR3 spans 12 residues. Per the germline V gene, CDR1 is SGHRS and CDR2 is YFSETQ. The CDR3 is CASSLRGNGYTF. CDR3 nucleotide sequence: TGCGCCAGCAGCTTGCGGGGGAATGGCTACACCTTC.

The genes are TRBV5-6 and TRBJ2-5; D gene uncertain. V lost 2 bases and J lost 2, with 10 bases in between. The CDR3 runs to 14 residues. Germline V lookup: CDR1 SGHDT, CDR2 YYEEEE. CDR3 in amino acids: CASSFIAVQETQYF. As DNA, the CDR3 is TGTGCCAGCAGCTTTATAGCAGTTCAAGAGACCCAGTACTTC.